The rows below give T cell receptor beta chains drawn from one sample of a study of low-dose radiotherapy and immunotherapy resistance in tumors. One entry per CDR3 protein results from TCRdb running MiXCR on the reads. This sample has more than 85,000 distinct CDR3 sequences, with more than 7.5% found just once. This material consisted of PBMCs, taken before treatment. These receptors all come from a male donor with prostate cancer. CDR3s include the opening cysteine and the closing phenylalanine or tryptophan. D genes are given only for firm matches.

D	V	J	CDR3
.	TRBV2	TRBJ2-6	CASSGSDRQSSGANVLTF
TRBD2	TRBV3-1	TRBJ2-3	CASSQIAGGGDTQYF
TRBD1	TRBV6-2/TRBV6-3	TRBJ2-1	CASSTDRGGEQFF
TRBD1	TRBV6-5	TRBJ2-2	CAVRWGTVESNTGELFF
.	TRBV19	TRBJ2-6	CASSIEIGRGAGANVLTF
TRBD1	TRBV6-1	TRBJ1-4	CASSEALRQGMEKLFF
TRBD2	TRBV9	TRBJ2-3	CASSAGGYSTDTQYF
TRBD2	TRBV28	TRBJ2-3	CASSQRAGGPRDTQYF
.	TRBV28	TRBJ2-7	CASSLGGWDEQYF
.	TRBV5-3	TRBJ2-1	CASSSLGMPSNEQFF
.	TRBV2	TRBJ2-7	CASSDVLWEQYF
TRBD2	TRBV2	TRBJ2-3	CASSVGGRPAADTQYF
TRBD1	TRBV4-3	TRBJ2-2	CASSQDLVKGATGELFF
.	TRBV5-5	TRBJ1-2	CASSSASTIGYTF
TRBD2	TRBV6-2/TRBV6-3	TRBJ2-3	CASSVKLAGGGDTQYF
TRBD2	TRBV5-4	TRBJ2-5	CASSPGLAGAVEETQYF
.	TRBV5-5	TRBJ2-1	CASSLASSFGSYNEQFF
.	TRBV27	TRBJ2-2	CASSSRRANTGELFF
TRBD2	TRBV4-3	TRBJ2-1	CASSQDATSGSRNPYNEQFF
.	TRBV12-5	TRBJ2-3	CASGPGRSSTDTQYF
.	TRBV7-9	TRBJ1-1	CASSKGGHVNTEAFF
.	TRBV7-9	TRBJ2-7	CASSLGGDAIEQYF
.	TRBV3-1	TRBJ1-1	CASSSLGDTEAFF
TRBD1	TRBV4-2	TRBJ1-2	CASSQRGDRGDYGYTF
.	TRBV28	TRBJ2-7	CASKRHYYEQYF
TRBD2	TRBV11-1	TRBJ2-2	CASSLAKREGRGTGELFF
TRBD1	TRBV29-1	TRBJ1-1	CSDLQGSTEAFF
.	TRBV15	TRBJ2-7	CATSRGWGTSHEQYF
.	TRBV18	TRBJ1-2	CASSPITGSGGYTF
.	TRBV2	TRBJ1-5	CASSADLGSNQPQHF
.	TRBV2	TRBJ2-1	CASSSPLYNEQFF